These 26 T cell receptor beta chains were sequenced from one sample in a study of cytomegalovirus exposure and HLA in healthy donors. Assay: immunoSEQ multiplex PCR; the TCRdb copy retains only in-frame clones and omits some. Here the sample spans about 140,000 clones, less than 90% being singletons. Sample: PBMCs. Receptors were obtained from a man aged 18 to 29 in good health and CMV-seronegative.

The CDR3 loop is CASSDSGGAADTQYF. As DNA, the CDR3 is TGCGCCAGCAGCGATAGCGGGGGGGCCGCAGATACGCAGTATTTT. The rearrangement links TRBV5-1 to TRBJ2-3; TRBD2 matches 11 bases. Trimming took 4 bases from V and 4 from J; bases not matched to a gene: 5. The CDR3 is 15 amino acids. Germline V CDR1 and CDR2: SGHRS, YFSETQ. The variable domain in full, completed from reference TRBV5-1 and TRBJ2-3, reads KAGVTQTPRYLIKTRGQQVTLSCSPISGHRSVSWYQQTPGQGLQFLFEYFSETQRNKGNFPGRFSGRQFSNSRSEMNVSTLELGDSALYLCASSDSGGAADTQYFGPGTRLTVL.

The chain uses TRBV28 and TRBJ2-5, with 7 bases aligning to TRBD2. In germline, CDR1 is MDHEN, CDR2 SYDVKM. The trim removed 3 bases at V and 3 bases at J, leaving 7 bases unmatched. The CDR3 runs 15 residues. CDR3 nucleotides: TGTGCCAGCAGTTTTGCCGGGGGGAGGAAAGAGACCCAGTACTTC. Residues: CASSFAGGRKETQYF.

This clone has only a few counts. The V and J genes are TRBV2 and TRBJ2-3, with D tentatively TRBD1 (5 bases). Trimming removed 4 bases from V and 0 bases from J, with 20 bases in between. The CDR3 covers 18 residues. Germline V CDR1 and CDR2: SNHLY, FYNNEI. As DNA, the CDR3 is TGTGCCAGCAGTGTCGAAATGGTAGGGCAGGGCAGCACAGATACGCAGTATTTT. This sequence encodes CASSVEMVGQGSTDTQYF.

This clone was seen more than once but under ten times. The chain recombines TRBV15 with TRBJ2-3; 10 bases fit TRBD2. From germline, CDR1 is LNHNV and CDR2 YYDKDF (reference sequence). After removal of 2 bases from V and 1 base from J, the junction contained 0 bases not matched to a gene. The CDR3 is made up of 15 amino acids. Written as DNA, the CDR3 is TGTGCCACCAGCAGAACTAGCGGGGGCACAGATACGCAGTATTTT. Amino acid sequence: CATSRTSGGTDTQYF.

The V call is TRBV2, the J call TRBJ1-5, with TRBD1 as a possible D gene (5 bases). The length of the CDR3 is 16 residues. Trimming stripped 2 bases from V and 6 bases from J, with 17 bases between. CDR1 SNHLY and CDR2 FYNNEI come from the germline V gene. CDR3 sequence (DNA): TGTGCCAGCAGTGAATCCTTAGGGCGCGGGGGTCAGCCCCAGCATTTT. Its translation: CASSESLGRGGQPQHF. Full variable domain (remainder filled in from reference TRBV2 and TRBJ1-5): EPEVTQTPSHQVTQMGQEVILRCVPISNHLYFYWYRQILGQKVEFLVSFYNNEISEKSEIFDDQFSVERPDGSNFTLKIRSTKLEDSAMYFCASSESLGRGGQPQHFGDGTRLSIL.

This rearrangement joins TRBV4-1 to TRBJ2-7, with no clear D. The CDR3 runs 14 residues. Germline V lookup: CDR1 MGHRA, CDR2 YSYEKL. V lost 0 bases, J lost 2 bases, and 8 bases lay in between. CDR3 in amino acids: CASSQDLPAYEQYF. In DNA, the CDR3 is TGCGCCAGCAGCCAAGATCTCCCAGCCTACGAGCAGTACTTC.

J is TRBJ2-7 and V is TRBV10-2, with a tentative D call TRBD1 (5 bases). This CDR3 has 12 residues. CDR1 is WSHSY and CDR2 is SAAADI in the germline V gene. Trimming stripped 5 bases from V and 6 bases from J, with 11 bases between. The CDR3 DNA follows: TGCGCCAGCAGTAGAGATAGGGGCGAGCAGTACTTC. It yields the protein CASSRDRGEQYF.

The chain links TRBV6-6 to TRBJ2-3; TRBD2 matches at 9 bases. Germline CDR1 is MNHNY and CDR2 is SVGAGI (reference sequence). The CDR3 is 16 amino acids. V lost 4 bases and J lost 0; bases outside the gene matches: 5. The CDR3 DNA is TGTGCCAGCAGTTCCCCCCTAGCGGGGAGCACAGATACGCAGTATTTT. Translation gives CASSSPLAGSTDTQYF.

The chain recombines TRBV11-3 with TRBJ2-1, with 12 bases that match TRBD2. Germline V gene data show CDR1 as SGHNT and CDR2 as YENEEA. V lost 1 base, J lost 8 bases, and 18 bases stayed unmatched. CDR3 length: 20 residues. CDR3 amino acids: CASSLGRFSETSGRKDEQFF. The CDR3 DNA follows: TGTGCCAGCAGCTTAGGGAGGTTTTCCGAGACTAGCGGGAGAAAGGATGAGCAGTTCTTC. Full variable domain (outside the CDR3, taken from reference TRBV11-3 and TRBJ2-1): EAGVVQSPRYKIIEKKQPVAFWCNPISGHNTLYWYLQNLGQGPELLIRYENEEAVDDSQLPKDRFSAERLKGVDSTLKIQPAELGDSAVYLCASSLGRFSETSGRKDEQFFGPGTRLTVL.

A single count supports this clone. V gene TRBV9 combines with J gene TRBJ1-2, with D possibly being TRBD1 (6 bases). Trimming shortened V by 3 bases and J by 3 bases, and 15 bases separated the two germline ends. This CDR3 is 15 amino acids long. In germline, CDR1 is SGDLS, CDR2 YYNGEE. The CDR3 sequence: CASSGNRVAYYGYTF. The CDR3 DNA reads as TGTGCCAGCAGCGGAAACAGGGTGGCTTACTATGGCTACACCTTC.

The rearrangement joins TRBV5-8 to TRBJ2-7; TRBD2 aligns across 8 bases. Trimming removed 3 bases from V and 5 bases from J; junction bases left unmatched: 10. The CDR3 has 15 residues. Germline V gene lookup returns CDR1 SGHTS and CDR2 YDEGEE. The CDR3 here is CASSSLAGSPHEQYF. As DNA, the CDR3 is TGTGCCAGCAGCTCCTTAGCGGGGTCCCCCCACGAGCAGTACTTC.

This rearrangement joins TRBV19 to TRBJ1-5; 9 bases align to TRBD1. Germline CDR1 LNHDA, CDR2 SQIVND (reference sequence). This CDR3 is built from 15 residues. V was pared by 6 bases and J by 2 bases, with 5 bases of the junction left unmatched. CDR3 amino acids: CASSTGGKGNQPQHF. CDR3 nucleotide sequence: TGTGCCAGTAGCACAGGGGGCAAAGGCAATCAGCCCCAGCATTTT.

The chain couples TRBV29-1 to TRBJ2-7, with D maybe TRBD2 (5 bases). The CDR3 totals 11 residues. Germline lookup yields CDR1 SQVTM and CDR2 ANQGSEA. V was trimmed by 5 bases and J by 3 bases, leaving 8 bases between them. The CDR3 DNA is TGCAGCGTTCAACGGGGCTACGAGCAGTACTTC. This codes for CSVQRGYEQYF.

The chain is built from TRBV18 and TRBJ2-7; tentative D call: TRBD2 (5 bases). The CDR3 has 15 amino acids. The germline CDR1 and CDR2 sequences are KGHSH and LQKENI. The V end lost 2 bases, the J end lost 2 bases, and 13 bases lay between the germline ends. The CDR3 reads CASSPIQRNTYEQYF. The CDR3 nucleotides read TGTGCCAGCTCACCAATCCAGCGGAATACCTACGAGCAGTACTTC.

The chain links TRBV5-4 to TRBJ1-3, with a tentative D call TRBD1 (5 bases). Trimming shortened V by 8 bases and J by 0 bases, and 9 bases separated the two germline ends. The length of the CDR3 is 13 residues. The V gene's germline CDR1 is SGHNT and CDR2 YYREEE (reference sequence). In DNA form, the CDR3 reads TGTGCCAGTAAAGGGGTCTCTGGAAACACCATATATTTT. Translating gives CASKGVSGNTIYF.

The CDR3 is CATSRGASRENIQYF. CDR3 in DNA: TGTGCCACCAGCAGGGGAGCCAGCCGGGAAAACATTCAGTACTTC. The chain has TRBV15 and TRBJ2-4, with D possibly being TRBD2 (5 bases). Germline loops: CDR1 LNHNV, CDR2 YYDKDF (reference sequence). V dropped 3 bases and J dropped 5 bases, with 14 bases sitting between them. This CDR3 region has 15 residues.

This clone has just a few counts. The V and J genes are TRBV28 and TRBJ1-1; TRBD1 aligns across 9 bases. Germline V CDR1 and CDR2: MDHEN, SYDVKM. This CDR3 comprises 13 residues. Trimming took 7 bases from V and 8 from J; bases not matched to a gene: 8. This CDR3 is CASTEQGAKEAFF. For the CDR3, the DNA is TGTGCCAGCACCGAACAGGGGGCTAAGGAAGCTTTCTTT.

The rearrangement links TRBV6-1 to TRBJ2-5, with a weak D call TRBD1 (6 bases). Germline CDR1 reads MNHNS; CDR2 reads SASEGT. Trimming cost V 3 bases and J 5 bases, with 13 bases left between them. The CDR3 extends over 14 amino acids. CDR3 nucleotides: TGTGCCAGCAGTGAGGTGGGGGCCGTCGAGACCCAGTACTTC. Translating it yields CASSEVGAVETQYF.

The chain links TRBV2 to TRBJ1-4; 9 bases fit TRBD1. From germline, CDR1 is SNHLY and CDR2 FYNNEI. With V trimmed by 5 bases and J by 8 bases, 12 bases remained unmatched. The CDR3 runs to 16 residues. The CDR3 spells CASSFWDRDIVEKLFF. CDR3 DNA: TGTGCCAGCAGTTTTTGGGACAGGGACATTGTGGAAAAACTGTTTTTT.

CDR3 loop: CASSLARSYEQYF. CDR3 nucleotide sequence: TGTGCCAGCAGCTTAGCTAGATCCTACGAGCAGTACTTC. The chain joins TRBV7-8 to TRBJ2-7, with D unclear. CDR3 length equals 13 residues. CDR1 is SGHVS, CDR2 FQNEAQ, per germline. V shed 0 bases and J shed 1 base, with 4 bases lying between them.

The CDR3, as DNA: TGTGCCAGTAACGGCGGGGGGATAGAGACCGGGGAGCTGTTTTTT. The encoded protein is CASNGGGIETGELFF. This rearrangement joins TRBV19 to TRBJ2-2; TRBD2 matches at 8 bases. Germline CDR1 LNHDA, CDR2 SQIVND (reference sequence). Unmatched junction bases numbered 9, after V lost 7 bases and J lost 5 bases. The CDR3 is made up of 15 amino acids.

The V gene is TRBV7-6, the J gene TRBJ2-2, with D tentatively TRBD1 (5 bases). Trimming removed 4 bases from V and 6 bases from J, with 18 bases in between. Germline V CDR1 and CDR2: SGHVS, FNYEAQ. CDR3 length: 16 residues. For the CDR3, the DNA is TGTGCCAGCAGCTCCCCCTTAAGAAGGGGATCCGGGGAGCTGTTTTTT. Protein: CASSSPLRRGSGELFF.

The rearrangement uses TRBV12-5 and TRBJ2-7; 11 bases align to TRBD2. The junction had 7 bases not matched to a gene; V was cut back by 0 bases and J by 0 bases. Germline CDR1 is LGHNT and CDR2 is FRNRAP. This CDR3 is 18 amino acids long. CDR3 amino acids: CASGLVVGLAGLSYEQYF. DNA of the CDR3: TGTGCTAGTGGTTTGGTAGTAGGACTAGCGGGCCTCTCCTACGAGCAGTACTTC.

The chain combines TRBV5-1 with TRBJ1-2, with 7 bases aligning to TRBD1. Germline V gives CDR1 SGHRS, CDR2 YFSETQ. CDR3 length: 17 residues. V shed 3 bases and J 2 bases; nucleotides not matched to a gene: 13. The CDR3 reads CASSSLQGSPGNYGYTF. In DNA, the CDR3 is TGCGCCAGCAGCTCGCTACAGGGGTCGCCCGGCAACTATGGCTACACCTTC.

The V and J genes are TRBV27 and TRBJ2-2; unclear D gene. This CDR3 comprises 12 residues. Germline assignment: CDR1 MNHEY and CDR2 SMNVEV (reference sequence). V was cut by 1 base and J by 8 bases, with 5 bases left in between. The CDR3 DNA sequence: TGTGCCAGCAGTTTATTAATTGGGGAGCTGTTTTTT. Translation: CASSLLIGELFF.

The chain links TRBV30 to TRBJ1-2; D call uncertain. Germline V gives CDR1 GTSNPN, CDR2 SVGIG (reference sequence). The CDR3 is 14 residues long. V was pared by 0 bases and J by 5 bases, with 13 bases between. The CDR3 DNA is TGTGCCTGGAGTGTGGGCCACGGAGGGTATGGCTACACCTTC. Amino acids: CAWSVGHGGYGYTF.